This T cell receptor beta chain stems from a study of T cells in narcolepsy (dated by TCRdb to 2016 to 2019). The study in broad terms: The study enrolled patients with narcolepsy type 1 or type 2 (NT1, NT2) together with healthy control donors. The study sought autoreactive T cells targeting hypocretin neuron self-antigens (hypocretin, TRIB2) in narcolepsy patients, using TCR Vbeta sequencing to track clonotypes in blood and CSF. General conclusions and limits of the study: Certain blood memory CD4+ repertoires from patients and controls had no sequences that matched autoreactive T cell clones. According to the report, autoreactive clonotypes were detected serially in the blood of the same patients and of different patients, but not in healthy controls. Numbers of sequenced blood memory CD4+ clonotypes were comparable, averaging approximately 38,000 in patients and approximately 34,000 in controls. Plots comparing CSF and blood CD4+ T cell clonotypes from the same patient highlighted HCRT-specific and TRIB2-specific autoreactive clonotypes.

Ends trimmed: V by 4 bases, J by 5 bases; bases unmatched to a gene: 9. There are 17 amino acids in the CDR3, from cysteine to phenylalanine inclusive. Only CDR3 DNA remains: 51 bases, in frame from the first base. Taken from the germline V gene, the CDR1 and CDR2 loops are SGHRS and YFSETQ. The library came from the immunoSEQ multiplex PCR assay. TCRdb provides this immuneACCESS table in a form limited to in-frame rearrangements. Some clones are lacking; in checked studies, under half of them reflect an unresolved V gene, and why the rest are absent is not known. The sample table records some 25,000 clones; almost 85% of these occur just once. Jointly, the top ten make up roughly 10% of the sample. For this clone: The specificity of this receptor is unknown. No quality values exist for individual bases; no much larger clone is one base distant.

Memory CD4+ T cells were sorted ex vivo from peripheral blood of narcolepsy patients and healthy controls for TCR Vbeta sequencing. This receptor was taken from a human donor in good health. The chain employs TRBV5-1 and TRBJ2-2, with 12 central nucleotides matching TRBD2. The specimen was memory (CD45RA-) CD4+ T cells from blood. This sample's cell subset or site label indicates: memory T cells sorted ex vivo from peripheral blood. This receptor has the CDR3 CASSIKQGTSGTGELFF. At the DNA level, the sequence is TGCGCCAGCAGCATAAAACAAGGGACTAGCGGGACCGGGGAGCTGTTTTTT.